This T cell receptor (beta chain) derives from a study of OX40 agonist ivuxolimab in advanced cancers. Study-wide context: With a range of roughly 23 to 85, age averaged approximately 55 years, and around 83% were male. General study results and limits: Expansion of clones was among the lowest in partial responders at 0.1-3.0 mg/kg. On average, CD8+ T cells showed a greater number of expanded clones than CD4+.

V lost 3 bases and J lost 3; bases outside the gene matches: 7. The CDR3 extends over 15 amino acids. Germline V CDR1 and CDR2: MNHEY, SMNVEV (reference sequence). As to this clone: Antigen: not known.

TCRdb's table, derived via immunoSEQ multiplex PCR, lists solely in-frame clones and lacks some. This table holds some 80,000 clones, more than 75% found once. V gene TRBV27 combines with J gene TRBJ2-7; 8 nucleotides line up with TRBD2. This TCR was sampled from an adult with an advanced solid tumor such as melanoma, head and neck, liver or kidney cancer. This sample comprised CD4+ or CD8+ T cells sorted from blood, obtained in a trial of the OX40 agonist ivuxolimab. CDR3 sequence (DNA): TGTGCCAGCAGTTTGTCGGGGGGGTTTTTCTACGAGCAGTACTTC. Its translation is CASSLSGGFFYEQYF.